The source of this T cell receptor beta chain is a study of spatial heterogeneity in lung cancer. Study information: Compared with alpha-chain sequences, beta-chain sequences were consistently detected in greater numbers. Broader study findings: Estimated TCR-seq coverage of tumor T cells was only approximately 7% for alpha chains. For beta chains, the corresponding estimate was roughly 12%. For expanded intratumoral alpha and beta TCRs, counts tracked tumor mutation counts.

This clonotype has at least ten counts. What it binds is unknown. TCRdb re-analysed the 5' RACE reads in MiXCR, keeping a single row per CDR3 protein. The table shows over 8,500 distinct CDR3 sequences, with approximately 14% occurring only once. CDR3 length equals 14 residues. The germline V gene has CDR1 DFQATT and CDR2 SNEGSKA (reference sequence). V lost 3 bases to trimming and J lost 4 bases; unmatched junction nucleotides: 7. Indicated time point: sample taken at primary tumor resection. Sequencing was performed on whole RNA extracted from tumor and nontumor lung tissue, or from frozen PBMC, and the material was left unsorted.

This rearrangement joins TRBV20-1 to TRBJ1-2, with 8 nucleotides matching TRBD1. The specimen was lung tumor tissue, collected at surgery. The TCR originated in a male donor with early-stage non-small cell lung cancer. CDR3 DNA sequence: TGCAGTGCTAGCTCAGGGGGCTTAAGCTATGGCTACACCTTC. Its translation is CSASSGGLSYGYTF.